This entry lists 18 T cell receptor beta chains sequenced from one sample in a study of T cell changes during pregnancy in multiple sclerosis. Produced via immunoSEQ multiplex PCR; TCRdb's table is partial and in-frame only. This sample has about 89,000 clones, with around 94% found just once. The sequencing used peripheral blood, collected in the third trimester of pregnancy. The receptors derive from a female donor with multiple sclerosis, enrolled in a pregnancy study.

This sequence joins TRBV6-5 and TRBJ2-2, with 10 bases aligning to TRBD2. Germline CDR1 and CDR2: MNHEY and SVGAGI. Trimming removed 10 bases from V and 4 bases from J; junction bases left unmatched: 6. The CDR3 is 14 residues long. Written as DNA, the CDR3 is TGTGCCACCGATCTAGCGGGAGTCACCGGGGAGCTGTTTTTT. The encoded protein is CATDLAGVTGELFF.

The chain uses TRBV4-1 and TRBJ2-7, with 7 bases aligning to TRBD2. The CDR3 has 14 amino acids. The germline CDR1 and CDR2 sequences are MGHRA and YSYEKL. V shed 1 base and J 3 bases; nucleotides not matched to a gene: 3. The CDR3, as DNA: TGCGCCAGCAGCCAAGGGGAGGGCAGCTACGAGCAGTACTTC. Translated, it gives CASSQGEGSYEQYF.

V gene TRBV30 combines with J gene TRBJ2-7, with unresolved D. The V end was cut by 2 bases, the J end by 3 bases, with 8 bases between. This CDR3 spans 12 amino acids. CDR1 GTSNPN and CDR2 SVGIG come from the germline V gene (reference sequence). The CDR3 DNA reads TGTGCCTGGAGTCTAGAGATCTACGAGCAGTACTTC. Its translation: CAWSLEIYEQYF.

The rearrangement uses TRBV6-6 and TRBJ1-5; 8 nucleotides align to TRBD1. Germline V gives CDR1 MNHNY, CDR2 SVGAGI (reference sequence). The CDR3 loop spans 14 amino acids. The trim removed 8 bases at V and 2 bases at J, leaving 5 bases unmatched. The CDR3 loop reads CASSGGSGNQPQHF. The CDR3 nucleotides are TGTGCCAGCTCAGGGGGCAGTGGCAATCAGCCCCAGCATTTT.

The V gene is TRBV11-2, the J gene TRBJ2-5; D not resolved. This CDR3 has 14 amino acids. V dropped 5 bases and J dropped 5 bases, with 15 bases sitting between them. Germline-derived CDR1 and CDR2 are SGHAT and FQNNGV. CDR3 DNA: TGTGCCAGCAGCCGTCCCTATCGCCTGGAGACCCAGTACTTC. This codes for CASSRPYRLETQYF.

CDR3 DNA sequence: TGTGCCAGCAGCCCGGGACTAGCGGGCTCCTACGAGCAGTACTTC. Translated, it gives CASSPGLAGSYEQYF. The chain links TRBV6-5 to TRBJ2-7; 12 positions agree with TRBD2. The length of the CDR3 is 15 residues. Per the germline V gene, CDR1 is MNHEY and CDR2 is SVGAGI. Losses at the gene ends were 6 bases for V and 0 bases for J; bases not matched to a gene: 3.

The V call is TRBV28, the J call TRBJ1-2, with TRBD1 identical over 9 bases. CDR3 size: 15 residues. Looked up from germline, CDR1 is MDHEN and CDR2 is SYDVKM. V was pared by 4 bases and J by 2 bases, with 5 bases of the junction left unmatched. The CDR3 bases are TGTGCCAGCAGTTCCGGGACAGGGACCAACTATGGCTACACCTTC. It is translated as CASSSGTGTNYGYTF.

The CDR3 loop reads CASSPPGRGSTGELFF. For the CDR3, the DNA is TGTGCCAGCAGCCCTCCCGGGCGGGGCAGCACCGGGGAGCTGTTTTTT. The rearrangement links TRBV7-2 to TRBJ2-2; D possibly corresponds to TRBD2 (6 bases). The CDR3 totals 16 residues. Germline V lookup: CDR1 SGHTA, CDR2 FQGNSA. Trimming took off 5 bases at V and 4 bases at J, with 17 bases between the two ends.

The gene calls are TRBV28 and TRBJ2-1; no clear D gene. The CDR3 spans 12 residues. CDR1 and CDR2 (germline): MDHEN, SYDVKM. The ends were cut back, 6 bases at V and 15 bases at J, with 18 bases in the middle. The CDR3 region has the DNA TGTGCCAGCAGCCCCGTGTTGCGTCTTCGGTTCTTC. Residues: CASSPVLRLRFF.

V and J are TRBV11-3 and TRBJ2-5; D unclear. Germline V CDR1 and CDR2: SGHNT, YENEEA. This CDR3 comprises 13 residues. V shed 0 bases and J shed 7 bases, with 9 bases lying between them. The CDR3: CASSLDQIGTQYF. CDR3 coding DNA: TGTGCCAGCAGCTTAGATCAAATCGGGACCCAGTACTTC.

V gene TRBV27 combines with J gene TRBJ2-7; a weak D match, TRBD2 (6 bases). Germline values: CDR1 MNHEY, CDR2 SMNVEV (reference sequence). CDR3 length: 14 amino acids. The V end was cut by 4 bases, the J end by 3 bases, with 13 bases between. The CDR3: CASSSHNSGYEQYF. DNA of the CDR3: TGTGCCAGCAGTTCACACAATAGCGGCTACGAGCAGTACTTC.

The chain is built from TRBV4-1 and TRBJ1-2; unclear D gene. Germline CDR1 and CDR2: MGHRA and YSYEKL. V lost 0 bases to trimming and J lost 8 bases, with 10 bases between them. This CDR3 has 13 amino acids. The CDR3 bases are TGCGCCAGCAGCCAAGAGGCGGCGTTAGGCTACACCTTC. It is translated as CASSQEAALGYTF.

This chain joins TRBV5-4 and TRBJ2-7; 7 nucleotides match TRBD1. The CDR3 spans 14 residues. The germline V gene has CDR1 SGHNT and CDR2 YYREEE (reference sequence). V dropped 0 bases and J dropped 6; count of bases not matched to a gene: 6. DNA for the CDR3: TGTGCCAGCAGCTTGGGACAGGGTGAAGTCGAGCAGTACTTC. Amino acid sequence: CASSLGQGEVEQYF.

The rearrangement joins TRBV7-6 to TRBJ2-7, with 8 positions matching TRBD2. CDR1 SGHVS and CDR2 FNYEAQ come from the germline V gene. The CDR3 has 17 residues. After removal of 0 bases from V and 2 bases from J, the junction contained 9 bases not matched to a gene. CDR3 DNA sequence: TGTGCCAGCAGCTTAGCGTCTCGAGCGGGAGATGCCTACGAGCAGTACTTC. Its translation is CASSLASRAGDAYEQYF.

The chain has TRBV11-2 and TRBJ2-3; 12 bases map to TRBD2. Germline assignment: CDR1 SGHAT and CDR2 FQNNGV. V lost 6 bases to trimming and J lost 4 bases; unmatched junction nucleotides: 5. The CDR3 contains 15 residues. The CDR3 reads CASRTSGRRADTQYF. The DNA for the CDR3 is TGTGCCAGCAGGACTAGCGGGAGACGGGCAGATACGCAGTATTTT.

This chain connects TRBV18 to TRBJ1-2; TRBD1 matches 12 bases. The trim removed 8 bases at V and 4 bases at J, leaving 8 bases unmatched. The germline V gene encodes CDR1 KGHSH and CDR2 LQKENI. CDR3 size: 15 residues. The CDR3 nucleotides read TGTGCCAGCCAAACCGGGACAGGGGGCCCCTATGGCTACACCTTC. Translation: CASQTGTGGPYGYTF.

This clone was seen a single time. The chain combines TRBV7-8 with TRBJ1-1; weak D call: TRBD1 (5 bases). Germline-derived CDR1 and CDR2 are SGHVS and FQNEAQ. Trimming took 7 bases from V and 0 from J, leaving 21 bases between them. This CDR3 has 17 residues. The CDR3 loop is CASTRGLDLSLNTEAFF. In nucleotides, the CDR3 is TGTGCCAGCACCCGGGGGTTGGATCTCAGTTTGAACACTGAAGCTTTCTTT.

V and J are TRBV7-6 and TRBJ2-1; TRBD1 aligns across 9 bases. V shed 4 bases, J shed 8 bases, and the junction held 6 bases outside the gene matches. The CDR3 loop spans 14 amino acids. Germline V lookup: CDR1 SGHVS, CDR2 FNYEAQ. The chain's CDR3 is CASSSRDRDHEQFF. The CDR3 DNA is TGTGCCAGCAGCTCCCGGGACAGGGACCATGAGCAGTTCTTC. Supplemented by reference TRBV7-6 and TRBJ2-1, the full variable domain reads GAGVSQSPRYKVTKRGQDVALRCDPISGHVSLYWYRQALGQGPEFLTYFNYEAQQDKSGLPNDRFSAERPEGSISTLTIQRTEQRDSAMYRCASSSRDRDHEQFFGPGTRLTVL.